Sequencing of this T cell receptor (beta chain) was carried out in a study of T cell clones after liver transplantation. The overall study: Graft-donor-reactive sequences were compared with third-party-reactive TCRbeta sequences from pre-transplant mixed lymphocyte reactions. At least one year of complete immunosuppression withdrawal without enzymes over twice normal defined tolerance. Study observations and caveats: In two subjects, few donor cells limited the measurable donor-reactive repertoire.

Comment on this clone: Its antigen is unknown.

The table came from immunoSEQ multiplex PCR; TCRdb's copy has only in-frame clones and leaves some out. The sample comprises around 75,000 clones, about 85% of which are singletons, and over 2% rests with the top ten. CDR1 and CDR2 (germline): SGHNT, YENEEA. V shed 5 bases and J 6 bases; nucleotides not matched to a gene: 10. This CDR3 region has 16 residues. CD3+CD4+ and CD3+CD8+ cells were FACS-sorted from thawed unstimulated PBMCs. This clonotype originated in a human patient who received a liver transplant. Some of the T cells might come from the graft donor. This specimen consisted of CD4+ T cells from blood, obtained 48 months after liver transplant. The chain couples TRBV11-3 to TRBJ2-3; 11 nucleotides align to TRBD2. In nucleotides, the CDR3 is TGTGCCAGCAGCCCCGGGACTAGCGGTCATGATGATACGCAGTATTTT. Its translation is CASSPGTSGHDDTQYF.